This TCR beta chain was recorded in a study of blood T cell repertoires in COVID-19. Repertoires were generated with immunoSEQ multiplex PCR, while TCRdb's copy carries only in-frame clones and drops some. The sample lists under 400,000 clones; roughly 88% were seen once. V was pared by 4 bases and J by 8 bases, with 3 bases of the junction left unmatched. The CDR3 consists of 12 residues. Germline V gene data show CDR1 as SGHNT and CDR2 as YYREEE (reference sequence). This clonotype was obtained from a woman younger than 45 with COVID-19, enrolled during active disease. The chain joins TRBV5-4 to TRBJ2-1, with 7 bases identical to TRBD2. The sequenced sample consisted of peripheral blood. CDR3 DNA sequence: TGTGCCAGCAGCCATCTAGCGGATGAGCAGTTCTTC. This gives the protein CASSHLADEQFF.